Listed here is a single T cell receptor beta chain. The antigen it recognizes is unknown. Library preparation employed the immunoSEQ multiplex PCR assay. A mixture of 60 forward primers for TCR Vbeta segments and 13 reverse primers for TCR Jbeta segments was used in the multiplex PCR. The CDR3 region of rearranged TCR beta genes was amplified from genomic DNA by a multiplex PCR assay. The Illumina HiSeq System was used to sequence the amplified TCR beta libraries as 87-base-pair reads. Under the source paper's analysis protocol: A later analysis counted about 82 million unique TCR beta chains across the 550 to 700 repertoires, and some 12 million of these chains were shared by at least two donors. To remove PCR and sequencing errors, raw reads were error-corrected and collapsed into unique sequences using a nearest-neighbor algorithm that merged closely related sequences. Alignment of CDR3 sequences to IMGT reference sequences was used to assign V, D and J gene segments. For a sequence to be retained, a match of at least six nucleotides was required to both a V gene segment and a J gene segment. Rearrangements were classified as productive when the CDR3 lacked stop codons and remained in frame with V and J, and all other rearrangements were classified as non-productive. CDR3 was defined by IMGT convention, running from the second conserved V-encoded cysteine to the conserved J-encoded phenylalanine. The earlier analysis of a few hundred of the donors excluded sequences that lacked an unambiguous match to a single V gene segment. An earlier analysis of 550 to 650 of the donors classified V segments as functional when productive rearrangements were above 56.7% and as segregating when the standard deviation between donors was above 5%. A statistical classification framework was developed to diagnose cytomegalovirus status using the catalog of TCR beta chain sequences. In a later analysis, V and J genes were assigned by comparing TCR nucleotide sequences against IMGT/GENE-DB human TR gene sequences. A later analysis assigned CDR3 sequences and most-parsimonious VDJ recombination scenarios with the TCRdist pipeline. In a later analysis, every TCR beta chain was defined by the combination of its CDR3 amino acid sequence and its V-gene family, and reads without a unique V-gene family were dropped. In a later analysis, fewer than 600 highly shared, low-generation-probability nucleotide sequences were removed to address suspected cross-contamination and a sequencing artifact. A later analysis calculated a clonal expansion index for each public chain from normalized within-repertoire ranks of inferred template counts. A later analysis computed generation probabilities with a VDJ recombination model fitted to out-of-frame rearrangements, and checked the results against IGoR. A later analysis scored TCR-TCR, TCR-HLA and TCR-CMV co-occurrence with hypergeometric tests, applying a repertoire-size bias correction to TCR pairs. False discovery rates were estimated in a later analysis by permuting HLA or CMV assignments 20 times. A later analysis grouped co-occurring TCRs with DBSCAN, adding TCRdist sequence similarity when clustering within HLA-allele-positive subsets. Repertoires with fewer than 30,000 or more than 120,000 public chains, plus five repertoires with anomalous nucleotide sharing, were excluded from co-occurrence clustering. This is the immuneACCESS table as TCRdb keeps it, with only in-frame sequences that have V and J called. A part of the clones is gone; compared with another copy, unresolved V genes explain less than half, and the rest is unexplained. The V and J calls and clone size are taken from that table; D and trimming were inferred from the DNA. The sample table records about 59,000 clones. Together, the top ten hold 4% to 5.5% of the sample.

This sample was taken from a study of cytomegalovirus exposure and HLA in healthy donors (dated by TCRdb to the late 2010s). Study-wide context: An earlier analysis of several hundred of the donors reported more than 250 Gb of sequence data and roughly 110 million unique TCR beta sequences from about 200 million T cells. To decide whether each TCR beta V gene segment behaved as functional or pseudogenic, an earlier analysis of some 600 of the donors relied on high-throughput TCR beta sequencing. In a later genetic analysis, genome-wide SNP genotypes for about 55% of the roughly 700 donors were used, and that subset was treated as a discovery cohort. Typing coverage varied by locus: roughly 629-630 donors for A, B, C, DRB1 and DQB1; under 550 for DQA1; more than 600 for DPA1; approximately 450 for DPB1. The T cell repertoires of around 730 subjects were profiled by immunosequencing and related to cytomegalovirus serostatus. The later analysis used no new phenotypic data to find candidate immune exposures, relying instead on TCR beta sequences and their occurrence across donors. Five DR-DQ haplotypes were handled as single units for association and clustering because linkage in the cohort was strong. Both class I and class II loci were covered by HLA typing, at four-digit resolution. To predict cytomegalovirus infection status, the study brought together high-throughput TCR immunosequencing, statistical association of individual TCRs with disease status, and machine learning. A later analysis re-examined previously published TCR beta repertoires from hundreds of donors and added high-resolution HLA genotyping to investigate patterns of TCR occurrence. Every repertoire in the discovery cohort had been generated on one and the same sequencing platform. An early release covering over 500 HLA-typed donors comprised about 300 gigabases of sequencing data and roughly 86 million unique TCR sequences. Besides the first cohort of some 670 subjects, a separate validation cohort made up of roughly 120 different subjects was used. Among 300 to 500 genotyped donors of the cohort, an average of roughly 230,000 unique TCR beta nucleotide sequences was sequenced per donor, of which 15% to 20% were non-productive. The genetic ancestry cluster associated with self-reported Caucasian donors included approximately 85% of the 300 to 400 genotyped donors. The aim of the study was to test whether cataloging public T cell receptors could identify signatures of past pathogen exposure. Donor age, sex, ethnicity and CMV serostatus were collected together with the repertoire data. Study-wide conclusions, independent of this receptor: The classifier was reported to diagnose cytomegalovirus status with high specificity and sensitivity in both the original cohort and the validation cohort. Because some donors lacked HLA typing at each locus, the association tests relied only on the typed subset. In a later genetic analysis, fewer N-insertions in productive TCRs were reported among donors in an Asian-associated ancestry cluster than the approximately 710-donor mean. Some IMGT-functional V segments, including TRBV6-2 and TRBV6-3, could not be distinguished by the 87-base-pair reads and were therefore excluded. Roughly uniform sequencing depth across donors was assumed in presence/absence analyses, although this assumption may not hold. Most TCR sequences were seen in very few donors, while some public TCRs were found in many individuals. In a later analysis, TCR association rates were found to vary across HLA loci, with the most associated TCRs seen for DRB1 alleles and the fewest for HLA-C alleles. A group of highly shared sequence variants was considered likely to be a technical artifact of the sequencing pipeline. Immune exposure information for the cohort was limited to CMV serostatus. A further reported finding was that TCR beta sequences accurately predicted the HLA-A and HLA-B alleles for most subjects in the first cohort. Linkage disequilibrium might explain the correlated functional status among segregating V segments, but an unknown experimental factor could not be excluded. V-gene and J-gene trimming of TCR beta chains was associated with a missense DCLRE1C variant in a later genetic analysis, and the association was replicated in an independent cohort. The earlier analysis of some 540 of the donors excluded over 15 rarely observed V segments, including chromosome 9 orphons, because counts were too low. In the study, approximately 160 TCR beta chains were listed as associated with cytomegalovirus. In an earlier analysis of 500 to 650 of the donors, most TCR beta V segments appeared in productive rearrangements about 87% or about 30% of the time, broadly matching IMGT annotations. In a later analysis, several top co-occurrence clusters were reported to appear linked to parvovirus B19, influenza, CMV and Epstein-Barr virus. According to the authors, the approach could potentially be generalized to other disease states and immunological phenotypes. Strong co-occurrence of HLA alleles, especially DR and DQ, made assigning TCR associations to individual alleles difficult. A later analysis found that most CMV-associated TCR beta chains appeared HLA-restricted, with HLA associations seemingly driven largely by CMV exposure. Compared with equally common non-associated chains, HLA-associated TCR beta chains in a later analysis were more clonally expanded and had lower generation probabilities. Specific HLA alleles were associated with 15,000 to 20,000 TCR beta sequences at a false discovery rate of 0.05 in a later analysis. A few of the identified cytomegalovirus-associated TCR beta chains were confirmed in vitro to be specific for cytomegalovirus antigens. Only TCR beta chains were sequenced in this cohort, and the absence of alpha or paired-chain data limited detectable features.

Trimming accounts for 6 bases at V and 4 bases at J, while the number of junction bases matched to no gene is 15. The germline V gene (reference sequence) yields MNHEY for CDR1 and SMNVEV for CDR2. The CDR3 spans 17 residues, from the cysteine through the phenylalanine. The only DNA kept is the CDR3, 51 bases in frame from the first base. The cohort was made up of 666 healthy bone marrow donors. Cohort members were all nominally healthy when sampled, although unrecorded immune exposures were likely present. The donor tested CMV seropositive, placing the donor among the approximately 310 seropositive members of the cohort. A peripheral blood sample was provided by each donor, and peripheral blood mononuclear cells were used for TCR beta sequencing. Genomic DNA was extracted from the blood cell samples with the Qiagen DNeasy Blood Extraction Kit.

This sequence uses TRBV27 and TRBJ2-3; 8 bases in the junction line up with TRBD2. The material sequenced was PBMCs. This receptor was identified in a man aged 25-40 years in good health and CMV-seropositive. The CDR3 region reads CASSPLRREGPSDTQYF. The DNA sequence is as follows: TGTGCCAGCAGCCCTCTACGACGGGAGGGCCCTTCAGATACGCAGTATTTT.